These 19 T cell receptor beta chains were all obtained from the same sample, sequenced in a study of T-cell memory formation after mild COVID-19. Using its own MiXCR run on the 5' RACE reads, TCRdb lists one record per CDR3 protein. The sample shows approximately 490,000 distinct CDR3 sequences, 20% of them seen only once. Material for sequencing was PBMCs or a T cell subset sorted from them (not recorded which). The receptors originated from an adult woman who had mild COVID-19 (a few samples of this study predate the infection). Cell type and time point are not known.

This clonotype came up a few times. This chain uses TRBV24-1 with TRBJ2-1; 10 nucleotides agree with TRBD2. Germline-derived CDR1 and CDR2 are KGHDR and SFDVKD. The CDR3 covers 16 residues. The J segment lost 7 bases and the V segment lost 9 bases, leaving 14 bases of the junction unmatched. The CDR3 is CATQRAGAGGGNEQFF. CDR3 DNA sequence: TGTGCCACCCAAAGGGCAGGAGCGGGAGGGGGTAATGAGCAGTTCTTC.

This chain's CDR3 is CASSLPETLYEQYF. The CDR3 DNA sequence: TGCGCCAGCAGCCTTCCCGAGACACTGTACGAGCAGTACTTC. V is TRBV4-1 and J is TRBJ2-7; no firm D call. V lost 4 bases and J 4 bases, leaving 14 bases between the germline ends. The V gene's germline CDR1 is MGHRA and CDR2 YSYEKL. The CDR3 is 14 residues long.

The rearrangement joins TRBV20-1 to TRBJ2-6; a weak D match, TRBD2 (5 bases). V lost 1 base and J 1 base, leaving 17 bases between the germline ends. The length of the CDR3 is 18 residues. The germline V gene has CDR1 DFQATT and CDR2 SNEGSKA (reference sequence). The CDR3: CSARVYGVEGSGANVLTF. Written as DNA, the CDR3 is TGCAGTGCTAGAGTCTATGGGGTCGAGGGATCTGGGGCCAACGTCCTGACTTTC.

This clonotype has only a few counts. This chain connects TRBV2 to TRBJ2-1; 8 bases fit TRBD2. V trimming: 9 bases; J trimming: 0 bases; junction bases outside the gene matches: 16. This CDR3 comprises 18 residues. Per the germline V gene, CDR1 is SNHLY and CDR2 is FYNNEI. The CDR3 region is CASRGTRGVPGSYNEQFF. CDR3 nucleotide sequence: TGTGCCAGTAGAGGGACTAGGGGTGTCCCCGGCTCCTACAATGAGCAGTTCTTC.

The rearrangement uses TRBV9 and TRBJ2-2; D gene uncertain. V lost 0 bases to trimming and J lost 1 base, with 7 bases between them. CDR3 length equals 15 residues. Germline V gene data show CDR1 as SGDLS and CDR2 as YYNGEE. For the CDR3, the DNA is TGTGCCAGCAGCGTAGGGGCAGGGAACACCGGGGAGCTGTTTTTT. Its translation: CASSVGAGNTGELFF.

The gene calls are TRBV27 and TRBJ2-7, with a tentative D call TRBD1 (6 bases). CDR3 length: 15 amino acids. Germline V CDR1 and CDR2: MNHEY, SMNVEV (reference sequence). V was shortened by 10 bases and J by 2 bases, with 21 bases between the two germline ends. The CDR3 DNA follows: TGTGCCATTAGACCTGGGGCAGGGGACCCCTACGAGCAGTACTTC. Translating it yields CAIRPGAGDPYEQYF.

This clonotype was counted once. The rearrangement joins TRBV5-4 to TRBJ1-1; D possibly corresponds to TRBD1 (6 bases). Trimming stripped 4 bases from V and 5 bases from J, with 15 bases between. Per the germline V gene, CDR1 is SGHNT and CDR2 is YYREEE (reference sequence). The CDR3 has 14 amino acids. The chain's CDR3 is CASSPRGAETEAFF. CDR3 nucleotide sequence: TGTGCCAGCAGCCCCCGGGGGGCGGAGACTGAAGCTTTCTTT.

The V and J genes are TRBV28 and TRBJ2-1; 15 nucleotides line up with TRBD2. This CDR3 is 16 amino acids long. Trimming at V came to 6 bases and at J to 8 bases, leaving 8 bases not matched to a gene. Germline values: CDR1 MDHEN, CDR2 SYDVKM. The CDR3 region is CASRSRTSGRGYEQFF. CDR3 coding DNA: TGTGCCAGCAGATCAAGGACTAGCGGGAGGGGCTATGAGCAGTTCTTC. Drawing the rest from reference TRBV28 and TRBJ2-1, the complete variable domain is DVKVTQSSRYLVKRTGEKVFLECVQDMDHENMFWYRQDPGLGLRLIYFSYDVKMKEKGDIPEGYSVSREKKERFSLILESASTNQTSMYLCASRSRTSGRGYEQFFGPGTRLTVL.

The chain employs TRBV10-3 and TRBJ2-1; D may correspond to TRBD1 or TRBD2 (6 bases each). The V gene's germline CDR1 is ENHRY and CDR2 SYGVKD. Trimming took off 4 bases at V and 0 bases at J, with 13 bases between the two ends. The CDR3 is 16 residues long. The CDR3 here is CAISAEGGSSYNEQFF. The CDR3 nucleotides are TGTGCCATCAGTGCAGAAGGGGGGTCCTCCTACAATGAGCAGTTCTTC.

This sequence joins TRBV11-2 and TRBJ1-2; 7 bases are a match to TRBD1. Looked up from germline, CDR1 is SGHAT and CDR2 is FQNNGV. J was trimmed by 8 bases and V by 2 bases; bases with no gene match: 2. The CDR3 totals 12 residues. The CDR3 sequence is CASSLTGDGYTF. CDR3 DNA sequence: TGTGCCAGCAGCTTAACAGGGGACGGCTACACCTTC.

This clonotype was seen more than once but under ten times. The chain links TRBV20-1 to TRBJ1-1; D is ambiguous. Per the germline V gene, CDR1 is DFQATT and CDR2 is SNEGSKA (reference sequence). V was trimmed by 0 bases and J by 1 base, leaving 12 bases between them. This CDR3 is built from 15 residues. CDR3 sequence reads: CSARDSGTPNTEAFF. The CDR3 coding sequence is TGCAGTGCTAGAGATTCGGGCACCCCGAACACTGAAGCTTTCTTT.

In this sample, this clonotype turned up a few times. V usage is TRBV4-2 and J usage is TRBJ2-3; 9 nucleotides agree with TRBD2. V shed 1 base, J shed 2 bases, and the junction held 4 bases outside the gene matches. The CDR3 spans 16 residues. Germline V gene sequence: CDR1 LGHNA, CDR2 YNFKEQ. In nucleotides, the CDR3 is TGTGCCAGCAGCCAAGTAGCTAGCGGGGTCACAGATACGCAGTATTTT. This sequence encodes CASSQVASGVTDTQYF.

This clonotype was recorded a few times. J is TRBJ2-1 and V is TRBV5-1; possibly TRBD2 for D (5 bases). CDR3 size: 17 residues. Trimming took 0 bases from V and 8 from J, leaving 21 bases between them. CDR1 is SGHRS and CDR2 is YFSETQ in the germline V gene. CDR3 nucleotides: TGCGCCAGCAGCTTGGCCGTGGACTGGTTCGTGCGGGATGAGCAGTTCTTC. Protein sequence: CASSLAVDWFVRDEQFF.

The chain recombines TRBV6-2 or TRBV6-3 with TRBJ2-5; D call uncertain. Germline assignment: CDR1 MNHEY and CDR2 SVGEGT. The CDR3 runs 18 residues. Trimming shortened V by 0 bases and J by 2 bases, and 19 bases separated the two germline ends. The CDR3 reads CASSYSLTPDGQQETQYF. CDR3 in DNA: TGTGCCAGCAGTTACTCCCTGACTCCGGACGGCCAACAAGAGACCCAGTACTTC.

This clonotype showed up just a few times. This chain connects TRBV15 to TRBJ2-1; 12 bases match TRBD2. After removal of 8 bases from V and 8 bases from J, the junction contained 7 bases not matched to a gene. In germline, CDR1 is LNHNV, CDR2 YYDKDF (reference sequence). The CDR3 is 14 amino acids. CDR3 loop: CATSTSGGRYEQFF. The CDR3 DNA follows: TGTGCCACCTCGACTAGCGGGGGAAGGTATGAGCAGTTCTTC.

V gene TRBV9 combines with J gene TRBJ2-1; the D is unclear. CDR3 length: 14 amino acids. Germline V gives CDR1 SGDLS, CDR2 YYNGEE. Trimming pared 6 bases from V and 1 base from J, leaving 11 bases between. The CDR3 nucleotides are TGTGCCAGCACCCCCGACGGGTCCTACAATGAGCAGTTCTTC. It encodes CASTPDGSYNEQFF.

This sequence joins TRBV12-3 or TRBV12-4 and TRBJ2-1; 10 nucleotides match TRBD2. The J segment lost 3 bases and the V segment lost 6 bases, leaving 11 bases of the junction unmatched. The CDR3 extends over 17 amino acids. The CDR3 sequence: CASRTGAGGLLYNEQFF. CDR3 DNA: TGTGCCAGCAGGACAGGAGCGGGGGGGCTGCTCTACAATGAGCAGTTCTTC.

The table lists this clonotype with a few counts. This chain connects TRBV24-1 to TRBJ2-2; no firm D call. Trimming stripped 4 bases from V and 0 bases from J, with 20 bases between. This CDR3 is built from 19 residues. The V gene's germline CDR1 is KGHDR and CDR2 SFDVKD. The CDR3 spells CATSEDRVRFATNTGELFF. The CDR3 DNA sequence: TGTGCCACCAGTGAGGACCGGGTTCGGTTCGCCACGAACACCGGGGAGCTGTTTTTT.

The J gene is TRBJ2-1, the V gene TRBV2; TRBD2 matches at 9 bases. With V trimmed by 2 bases and J by 1 base, 3 bases remained unmatched. Germline lookup yields CDR1 SNHLY and CDR2 FYNNEI. The CDR3 sequence is 16 residues long. CDR3 region: CASSEIAGVSYNEQFF. CDR3 in DNA: TGTGCCAGCAGTGAAATAGCGGGAGTATCCTACAATGAGCAGTTCTTC.